This is a list of T cell receptor beta chains from one sample in a study of shared clonotypes between healthy human individuals. Profiled with immunoSEQ multiplex PCR; TCRdb holds only in-frame clones, not every one. The sample includes over a million clones, under 80% seen only once; the top ten take less than 1.5%. Sequencing was carried out using memory CD4+ T cells sorted from blood. The receptors were gathered from a man between 18 and 35 years old in good health. Each CDR3 is given with its conserved first and last residue. A D gene is named only where the DNA matches it firmly. The size field is filled for only some rows; it gives once, few, many or a size class.

d_gene	v_gene	j_gene	abundance	CDR3aa	CDR3nt
NA	TRBV6-5	TRBJ1-1	few	CASSYNGNTEAFF	TGTGCCAGCAGTTACAACGGGAACACTGAAGCTTTCTTT
TRBD1	TRBV9	TRBJ1-2	NA	CASSGLTGNYGYTF	TGTGCCAGCAGCGGACTGACAGGGAACTATGGCTACACCTTC
TRBD1	TRBV10-3	TRBJ2-7	NA	CAISESGQTSYEQYF	TGTGCCATCAGTGAGTCGGGACAGACCTCCTACGAGCAGTACTTC
TRBD2	TRBV27	TRBJ2-1	NA	CASSAGEGVSSYNEQFF	TGTGCCAGCAGTGCCGGGGAGGGAGTTAGCTCCTACAATGAGCAGTTCTTC
NA	TRBV7-2	TRBJ2-7	NA	CASSLGQGREQYF	TGTGCCAGCAGCTTAGGCCAGGGACGCGAGCAGTACTTC
TRBD2	TRBV27	TRBJ2-3	NA	CASSFGLAGGRDTDTQYF	TGTGCCAGCAGTTTCGGACTAGCGGGGGGGCGCGACACAGATACGCAGTATTTT
TRBD1	TRBV6-6	TRBJ1-3	NA	CASSRQGISGNTIYF	TGTGCCAGCAGTCGACAGGGGATCTCTGGAAACACCATATATTTT
NA	TRBV7-2	TRBJ1-5	NA	CASSSEGVGNQPQHF	TGTGCCAGCAGCTCGGAGGGTGTGGGAAATCAGCCCCAGCATTTT
NA	TRBV30	TRBJ2-5	NA	CAWGYRETQYF	TGTGCCTGGGGTTATAGGGAGACCCAGTACTTC
NA	TRBV7-2	TRBJ2-1	NA	CASSMTHAPYNEQFF	TGTGCCAGCAGCATGACTCACGCCCCCTACAATGAGCAGTTCTTC
TRBD1	TRBV27	TRBJ2-7	NA	CASSHRGLHSYEQYF	TGTGCCAGCAGTCACAGGGGCCTTCACTCCTACGAGCAGTACTTC
TRBD1	TRBV9	TRBJ1-2	NA	CASSASGTGGVWYGYTF	TGTGCCAGCAGCGCCTCCGGGACAGGGGGCGTCTGGTATGGCTACACCTTC
NA	TRBV14	TRBJ2-3	NA	CASSQDSGGHGDTQYF	TGTGCCAGCAGCCAAGATAGTGGGGGGCATGGAGATACGCAGTATTTT
NA	TRBV6-1	TRBJ2-7	NA	CASSEYQGPYEQYF	TGTGCCAGCAGTGAATATCAGGGGCCATACGAGCAGTACTTC
TRBD1	TRBV11-2	TRBJ1-2	once	CASSSGDRGRVEGYTF	TGTGCCAGCAGCTCTGGAGACAGGGGCAGGGTGGAAGGCTACACCTTC
NA	TRBV21-1	TRBJ1-1	NA	CASSPAKYWRCTEAFF	TGTGCCAGCAGCCCAGCGAAGTACTGGCGTTGCACTGAAGCTTTCTTT
NA	TRBV7-2	TRBJ1-5	NA	CASSSDTSNQPQHF	TGTGCCAGCAGCTCTGACACTAGCAATCAGCCCCAGCATTTT
TRBD1	TRBV9	TRBJ1-2	once	CASSAWDSRNYGYTF	TGTGCCAGCAGCGCCTGGGACAGCCGTAACTATGGCTACACCTTC
NA	TRBV10-3	TRBJ2-7	few	CAISDFGYEQYF	TGTGCCATCAGTGATTTTGGGTACGAGCAGTACTTC
NA	TRBV5-6	TRBJ2-2	NA	CASSFDVVGELFF	TGTGCCAGCAGCTTTGACGTCGTCGGGGAGCTGTTTTTT
NA	TRBV28	TRBJ1-3	NA	CASSSRTVSGNTIYF	TGTGCCAGCAGTTCTAGGACGGTCTCTGGAAACACCATATATTTT
NA	TRBV7-9	TRBJ2-5	few	CASTIGTGTQYF	TGTGCCAGCACTATTGGAACGGGGACCCAGTACTTC
NA	TRBV9	TRBJ2-5	once	CASSPRTGTFPQETQYF	TGTGCCAGCAGCCCTCGAACCGGGACATTCCCTCAAGAGACCCAGTACTTC
NA	TRBV7-8	TRBJ2-1	NA	CASSQGPAGNEQFF	TGTGCCAGCAGCCAGGGCCCAGCGGGCAATGAGCAGTTCTTC
NA	TRBV9	TRBJ2-5	NA	CASSVSSNTETQYF	TGTGCCAGCAGCGTATCTTCAAACACAGAGACCCAGTACTTC
TRBD1	TRBV5-1	TRBJ1-1	NA	CASSLQGAFTEAFF	TGCGCCAGCAGCTTACAGGGGGCGTTCACTGAAGCTTTCTTT
TRBD1	TRBV11-2	TRBJ2-5	NA	CASSLGTGGFQETQYF	TGTGCCAGCAGCCTAGGGACAGGGGGTTTCCAAGAGACCCAGTACTTC
NA	TRBV11-2	TRBJ1-2	NA	CASSLYQSNYGYTF	TGTGCCAGCAGCTTATATCAGTCTAACTATGGCTACACCTTC
TRBD2	TRBV27	TRBJ2-2	NA	CASSFVGGRLNTGELFF	TGTGCCAGCAGTTTTGTGGGCGGGAGGCTCAACACCGGGGAGCTGTTTTTT
NA	TRBV11-2	TRBJ2-3	NA	CASSLVSRAPSLGTQYF	TGTGCCAGCAGCTTAGTTTCGCGGGCACCTAGTTTGGGTACGCAGTATTTT
NA	TRBV30	TRBJ1-1	NA	CAWTGGLRNTEAFF	TGTGCCTGGACTGGGGGGTTGAGGAACACTGAAGCTTTCTTT
TRBD1	TRBV5-1	TRBJ2-5	NA	CASSLEGGVETQYF	TGCGCCAGCAGCTTAGAAGGGGGCGTAGAGACCCAGTACTTC
NA	TRBV28	TRBJ2-7	NA	CASSQGGSIYEQYF	TGTGCCAGCAGTCAGGGGGGATCGATCTACGAGCAGTACTTC
NA	TRBV4-2	TRBJ1-2	NA	CASSQDRDHGYTF	TGTGCCAGCAGCCAAGACAGGGATCATGGCTACACCTTC
NA	TRBV9	TRBJ2-1	NA	CASSVGSGLNSDEQFF	TGTGCCAGCAGCGTAGGGTCTGGACTAAACTCAGATGAGCAGTTCTTC
NA	TRBV5-6	TRBJ2-3	NA	CASSPPRIDTQYF	TGTGCCAGCAGCCCACCGAGGATAGATACGCAGTATTTT
TRBD1	TRBV5-1	TRBJ2-2	NA	CASSPGQGVIGELFF	TGCGCCAGCAGCCCGGGACAGGGGGTGATCGGGGAGCTGTTTTTT
NA	TRBV5-3	TRBJ2-3	NA	CARSPYWGSGHTDTQYF	TGTGCCAGAAGCCCTTATTGGGGTAGCGGCCACACAGATACGCAGTATTTT
NA	TRBV7-8	TRBJ1-1	NA	CASSLVGGNTEAFF	TGTGCCAGCAGCTTAGTTGGAGGAAACACTGAAGCTTTCTTT
NA	TRBV9	TRBJ1-1	NA	CASSVDQTGEAFF	TGTGCCAGCAGCGTAGATCAAACAGGAGAAGCTTTCTTT
NA	TRBV11-2	TRBJ2-3	many	CASSTEGLTDTQYF	TGTGCCAGCAGCACAGAGGGACTGACAGATACGCAGTATTTT
TRBD1	TRBV10-3	TRBJ2-7	NA	CAIRSRGTGISDEQYF	TGTGCCATCAGAAGCCGAGGGACAGGGATTTCGGACGAGCAGTACTTC
NA	TRBV4-3	TRBJ2-2	few	CASSQTGETGELFF	TGCGCCAGCAGCCAAACCGGAGAGACCGGGGAGCTGTTTTTT
NA	TRBV19	TRBJ1-1	few	CASSIDGRQGGNTEAFF	TGTGCCAGTAGTATAGATGGACGGCAGGGCGGGAACACTGAAGCTTTCTTT
TRBD1	TRBV15	TRBJ2-2	many	CATSSDGTEGLTGELFF	TGTGCCACCAGCAGCGACGGGACAGAGGGGCTCACCGGGGAGCTGTTTTTT
TRBD1	TRBV4-2	TRBJ1-1	few	CASSQGDRTGTEAFF	TGTGCCAGCAGCCAAGGGGACAGAACGGGAACTGAAGCTTTCTTT
NA	TRBV14	TRBJ1-3	NA	CASSHADSRNTIYF	TGTGCCAGCAGCCACGCGGACAGTCGGAACACCATATATTTT
NA	TRBV10-3	TRBJ2-3	NA	CAISGDSLAQYF	TGTGCCATCAGTGGGGACTCCTTGGCGCAGTATTTT
NA	TRBV30	TRBJ2-7	NA	CAWSVSGGSYEQYF	TGTGCCTGGAGTGTATCAGGGGGGTCCTACGAGCAGTACTTC
NA	TRBV5-1	TRBJ2-6	few	CASSFGDSGANVLTF	TGCGCCAGCAGCTTTGGGGACTCTGGGGCCAACGTCCTGACTTTC